This entry lists 12 T cell receptor beta chains sequenced from one sample in a study of cytomegalovirus exposure and HLA in healthy donors. PCR employed 60 Vbeta and 13 Jbeta primers. The protocol was immunoSEQ multiplex PCR, while the TCRdb copy is restricted to in-frame clones and leaves out a portion. The data contain 200,000 to 250,000 clones, about 85% of them seen just once; the ten biggest clones take up 0.24%. The sample taken for sequencing was PBMCs. These TCRs come from a girl aged 2 to 9 in good health and CMV-seronegative.

The rearrangement uses TRBV2 and TRBJ2-1; D perhaps matches TRBD1 (7 bases). Germline V gene lookup returns CDR1 SNHLY and CDR2 FYNNEI. The CDR3 spans 15 residues. V lost 4 bases to trimming and J lost 4 bases, with 14 bases between them. The CDR3 here is CASSGGSGGYNEQFF. In DNA, the CDR3 is TGTGCCAGCAGTGGCGGGTCAGGGGGGTACAATGAGCAGTTCTTC. Full variable domain (outside the CDR3, taken from reference TRBV2 and TRBJ2-1): EPEVTQTPSHQVTQMGQEVILRCVPISNHLYFYWYRQILGQKVEFLVSFYNNEISEKSEIFDDQFSVERPDGSNFTLKIRSTKLEDSAMYFCASSGGSGGYNEQFFGPGTRLTVL.

The chain carries TRBV29-1 and TRBJ2-4, with a tentative D call TRBD1 (6 bases). V shed 8 bases and J shed 9 bases, with 17 bases lying between them. Germline assignment: CDR1 SQVTM and CDR2 ANQGSEA. This CDR3 is 12 amino acids long. Written as DNA, the CDR3 is TGCAGCTCTCTGATACAGGGTAGCATTCAGTACTTC. As protein: CSSLIQGSIQYF.

The chain couples TRBV6-1 to TRBJ1-5; D gene uncertain. This CDR3 has 15 amino acids. Germline CDR1 reads MNHNS; CDR2 reads SASEGT. V was trimmed by 2 bases and J by 4 bases, leaving 12 bases between them. The chain's CDR3 is CASSERGIGNQPQHF. CDR3 DNA: TGTGCCAGCAGTGAACGGGGTATCGGAAATCAGCCCCAGCATTTT.

This clone was seen only once. The rearrangement uses TRBV14 and TRBJ1-1, with a possible D match to TRBD1 (6 bases). Per germline, CDR1 SGHDN and CDR2 FVKESK. Trimming left V 4 bases short and J 5 bases short, with 17 bases between. CDR3 length: 15 residues. In DNA form, the CDR3 reads TGTGCCAGCAGCCGCATAACAGGGCAGTGGACTGAAGCTTTCTTT. It codes for CASSRITGQWTEAFF.

The chain has TRBV5-1 and TRBJ2-7; 7 bases align to TRBD2. Germline V gene sequence: CDR1 SGHRS, CDR2 YFSETQ. This CDR3 is built from 14 residues. Germline trimming cut 5 bases from V and 0 bases from J; bases unmatched to any gene: 5. The CDR3 coding sequence is TGCGCCAGCAGTGAGCGGGGAGGCTCCTACGAGCAGTACTTC. This gives the protein CASSERGGSYEQYF.

V and J are TRBV6-5 and TRBJ2-7; perhaps TRBD2 as D (6 bases). V gave up 5 bases and J gave up 0 bases, with 11 bases separating them. This CDR3 is built from 14 residues. CDR1 is MNHEY, CDR2 SVGAGI, per germline. The CDR3 reads CASSRTGGSYEQYF. In DNA, the CDR3 is TGTGCCAGCAGTCGAACCGGGGGCTCCTACGAGCAGTACTTC.

This chain joins TRBV4-1 and TRBJ1-5; unclear D gene. The ends were cut back, 0 bases at V and 3 bases at J, with 12 bases in the middle. The germline V gene has CDR1 MGHRA and CDR2 YSYEKL. CDR3 size: 16 residues. The CDR3 nucleotides are TGCGCCAGCAGCCAAGATCCTGCAGGAAACAATCAGCCCCAGCATTTT. Translating it yields CASSQDPAGNNQPQHF.

The chain is built from TRBV27 and TRBJ1-4, with a tentative D call TRBD1 (5 bases). This CDR3 contains 13 residues. Germline V lookup: CDR1 MNHEY, CDR2 SMNVEV (reference sequence). Trimming pared 6 bases from V and 4 bases from J, leaving 9 bases between. CDR3 amino acids: CASSRQFNEKLFF. The CDR3 coding sequence is TGTGCCAGCAGCCGACAGTTTAATGAAAAACTGTTTTTT.

This clone was seen only once. The gene calls are TRBV27 and TRBJ2-7, with a possible D match to TRBD2 (6 bases). Between the trimmed V and J ends, which lost 1 base and 7 bases, there was a span of 11 bases. Germline-derived CDR1 and CDR2 are MNHEY and SMNVEV (reference sequence). There are 13 residues in the CDR3. CDR3 nucleotides: TGTGCCAGCAGTTTATTTGGGGACTTTGAGCAGTACTTC. It is translated as CASSLFGDFEQYF.

This clone was picked up a small number of times. This chain uses TRBV27 with TRBJ1-2; D unresolved. The V end lost 4 bases, the J end lost 5 bases, and 14 bases lay between the germline ends. Germline V gene data show CDR1 as MNHEY and CDR2 as SMNVEV (reference sequence). The CDR3 has 14 residues. Written as DNA, the CDR3 is TGTGCCAGCAGTTCCGCGGGCAGAAGATATGGCTACACCTTC. It is translated as CASSSAGRRYGYTF.

The rearrangement joins TRBV6-5 to TRBJ1-4; a possible D gene is TRBD1 (6 bases). Between the trimmed V and J ends, which lost 6 bases and 0 bases, there was a span of 11 bases. This CDR3 contains 15 residues. Germline CDR1 is MNHEY and CDR2 is SVGAGI. This CDR3 reads CASRVGQPTNEKLFF. The CDR3 bases are TGTGCCAGCAGAGTAGGACAGCCAACTAATGAAAAACTGTTTTTT.

This clone is a singleton in its sample. The chain uses TRBV7-9 and TRBJ2-1; possible D gene TRBD1, 5 bases. The CDR3 covers 15 residues. CDR1 is SEHNR, CDR2 FQNEAQ, per germline (reference sequence). With 4 bases removed from V and 6 bases from J, the gap between germline ends came to 16 bases. The DNA of the CDR3 is TGTGCCAGCAGCTGGGGCCGGACGACACCCAATGAGCAGTTCTTC. Translation: CASSWGRTTPNEQFF.